These 26 T cell receptor beta chains share one sample of origin, sequenced in a study of cytomegalovirus exposure and HLA in healthy donors. Primers included in the PCR were 60 Vbeta and 13 Jbeta primers. The table came from immunoSEQ multiplex PCR; TCRdb's copy has only in-frame clones and leaves some out. The sample carries approximately 100,000 clones, roughly 69% recorded once. Material for sequencing was PBMCs. All receptors derive from a man aged 50 to 60 in good health and CMV-seropositive.

About this clone itself: At the DNA level, this CDR3 is encoded by other sequences in the same sample as well. The rearrangement joins TRBV19 to TRBJ2-7; 10 bases align to TRBD1. Germline V gene sequence: CDR1 LNHDA, CDR2 SQIVND (reference sequence). The CDR3 extends over 14 amino acids. The V and J ends lost 10 bases and 2 bases, in that order; junction bases with no gene match: 8. CDR3 bases: TGTGCCACCCGGACAGGGGGTTTCCCCTACGAGCAGTACTTC. Translating gives CATRTGGFPYEQYF.

The V call is TRBV4-2, the J call TRBJ2-2; 8 bases are a match to TRBD2. CDR1 is LGHNA, CDR2 YNFKEQ, per germline. This CDR3 spans 16 amino acids. The V segment lost 1 base and the J segment 2 bases; nucleotides outside the gene matches: 3. The chain's CDR3 is CASSQGLAGNTGELFF. In DNA, the CDR3 is TGTGCCAGCAGCCAAGGGCTAGCGGGTAACACCGGGGAGCTGTTTTTT.

The J gene is TRBJ2-5, the V gene TRBV5-6; D is possibly TRBD2 (5 bases). Per the germline V gene, CDR1 is SGHDT and CDR2 is YYEEEE. V dropped 7 bases and J dropped 5 bases, with 18 bases sitting between them. The CDR3 totals 14 residues. The CDR3 protein is CASGNGLGSETQYF. As DNA, the CDR3 is TGTGCCAGCGGCAATGGGTTAGGGAGCGAGACCCAGTACTTC.

This chain joins TRBV5-4 and TRBJ2-5, with 11 nucleotides matching TRBD1. The DNA end favors TRBJ2-7, so the J call may be wrong. Germline-derived CDR1 and CDR2 are SGHNT and YYREEE (reference sequence). This CDR3 has 14 amino acids. CDR3 residues: CASSWDRGEYEQYF. Written as DNA, the CDR3 is TGTGCCAGCAGCTGGGACAGGGGGGAATACGAGCAGTACTTC.

The chain carries TRBV4-1 and TRBJ2-5; 12 bases align to TRBD2. V lost 4 bases and J lost 0; bases outside the gene matches: 6. Germline V CDR1 and CDR2: MGHRA, YSYEKL. CDR3 length: 17 amino acids. DNA of the CDR3: TGCGCCAGCAGCCCGCTTACTAGCGGGGGGTACCAAGAGACCCAGTACTTC. As protein: CASSPLTSGGYQETQYF.

This clone was seen just once. The chain has TRBV6-1 and TRBJ2-4; 7 bases align to TRBD1. The germline V gene encodes CDR1 MNHNS and CDR2 SASEGT. The junction had 15 bases not matched to a gene; V was cut back by 4 bases and J by 0 bases. The CDR3 loop spans 19 amino acids. In nucleotides, the CDR3 is TGTGCCAGCAGTGCTTGGGACAGTTACGACTTACTAGCCAAAAACATTCAGTACTTC. It yields the protein CASSAWDSYDLLAKNIQYF.

This chain connects TRBV6-1 to TRBJ2-4; the match to TRBD2 covers 9 bases. Trimming cost V 3 bases and J 0 bases; bases outside gene matches: 9. Germline loops: CDR1 MNHNS, CDR2 SASEGT. This CDR3 comprises 18 residues. CDR3 amino acids: CASSEVGLANQAKNIQYF. Written as DNA, the CDR3 is TGTGCCAGCAGTGAGGTGGGACTAGCAAATCAAGCCAAAAACATTCAGTACTTC.

The chain is built from TRBV5-6 and TRBJ2-3, with 7 bases identical to TRBD2. Germline CDR1 is SGHDT and CDR2 is YYEEEE. Germline trimming cut 5 bases from V and 0 bases from J; bases unmatched to any gene: 6. The CDR3 runs to 15 residues. The CDR3 DNA sequence: TGTGCCAGCAGGGGGAGGGGTGCTAGCACAGATACGCAGTATTTT. Amino acids: CASRGRGASTDTQYF.

The chain links TRBV11-2 to TRBJ2-7; 9 positions agree with TRBD2. The germline V gene has CDR1 SGHAT and CDR2 FQNNGV. This CDR3 spans 15 amino acids. V lost 1 base and J lost 1; bases outside the gene matches: 2. The chain's CDR3 is CASSLALAGSYEQYF. In DNA form, the CDR3 reads TGTGCCAGCAGCTTAGCCCTAGCGGGGTCCTACGAGCAGTACTTC. The full variable domain, with the rest looked up from reference TRBV11-2 and TRBJ2-7, is EAGVAQSPRYKIIEKRQSVAFWCNPISGHATLYWYQQILGQGPKLLIQFQNNGVVDDSQLPKDRFSAERLKGVDSTLKIQPAKLEDSAVYLCASSLALAGSYEQYFGPGTRLTVT.

The chain employs TRBV18 and TRBJ2-1, with 11 bases that match TRBD2. Losses at the gene ends were 6 bases for V and 4 bases for J; bases not matched to a gene: 5. The CDR3 runs 15 residues. CDR1 KGHSH and CDR2 LQKENI come from the germline V gene. DNA of the CDR3: TGTGCCAGCTCGGAGGGACTAGCGGCATACAATGAGCAGTTCTTC. It is translated as CASSEGLAAYNEQFF.

The V gene is TRBV5-1, the J gene TRBJ1-4; 9 bases are a match to TRBD1. Germline lookup yields CDR1 SGHRS and CDR2 YFSETQ. The V segment lost 2 bases and the J segment 5 bases; nucleotides outside the gene matches: 4. This CDR3 has 15 amino acids. The CDR3 region has the DNA TGCGCCAGCAGCTTCACAGGGGGCCTGAATGAAAAACTGTTTTTT. Protein: CASSFTGGLNEKLFF.

V usage is TRBV13 and J usage is TRBJ2-5; TRBD1 matches at 11 bases. J gave up 0 bases and V 6 bases, and 0 bases lay outside the gene matches. Germline CDR1 and CDR2: PRHDT and FYEKMQ (reference sequence). CDR3 length: 14 residues. The CDR3 loop is CASRGQGDQETQYF. In DNA form, the CDR3 reads TGTGCCAGCAGGGGACAGGGGGACCAAGAGACCCAGTACTTC.

This clone was detected only once. The V and J genes are TRBV15 and TRBJ2-5; 9 bases agree with TRBD2. Germline-derived CDR1 and CDR2 are LNHNV and YYDKDF (reference sequence). The V and J ends lost 0 bases and 1 base, in that order; junction bases with no gene match: 3. CDR3 length: 16 amino acids. The CDR3 is CATSRDGAGGQETQYF. The CDR3 DNA is TGTGCCACCAGCAGAGATGGAGCGGGGGGCCAAGAGACCCAGTACTTC.

In its sample, this clone is medium-sized (0.01 to 0.1%). V and J are TRBV28 and TRBJ1-1; weak D call: TRBD1 (5 bases). The CDR3 extends over 12 amino acids. Germline CDR1 reads MDHEN; CDR2 reads SYDVKM. Between the trimmed V and J ends, which lost 5 bases and 1 base, there was a span of 5 bases. The CDR3 DNA sequence: TGTGCCAGCAGTACAGGGAACACTGAAGCTTTCTTT. Its translation: CASSTGNTEAFF.

This chain connects TRBV9 to TRBJ2-1; perhaps TRBD1 as D (6 bases). In germline, CDR1 is SGDLS, CDR2 YYNGEE. With 0 bases removed from V and 6 bases from J, the gap between germline ends came to 13 bases. This CDR3 is built from 15 residues. This CDR3 reads CASSVGGGDLNEQFF. The CDR3 DNA reads as TGTGCCAGCAGCGTAGGAGGGGGAGACCTCAATGAGCAGTTCTTC. The variable domain in full, completed from reference TRBV9 and TRBJ2-1, reads DSGVTQTPKHLITATGQRVTLRCSPRSGDLSVYWYQQSLDQGLQFLIQYYNGEERAKGNILERFSAQQFPDLHSELNLSSLELGDSALYFCASSVGGGDLNEQFFGPGTRLTVL.

The chain recombines TRBV2 with TRBJ2-1; 11 positions agree with TRBD2. The CDR3 loop spans 13 amino acids. The germline V gene has CDR1 SNHLY and CDR2 FYNNEI. V was clipped by 11 bases and J by 8 bases; unmatched bases: 8. The CDR3 sequence: CAARLAGKHEQFF. The DNA for the CDR3 is TGTGCCGCCAGACTAGCGGGAAAACATGAGCAGTTCTTC.

The rearrangement uses TRBV5-1 and TRBJ2-7, with 11 positions matching TRBD2. From germline, CDR1 is SGHRS and CDR2 YFSETQ. The ends lost 1 base at V and 5 bases at J; junction bases unmatched: 5. The CDR3 spans 15 residues. The CDR3 loop reads CASSLTLAGGHEQYF. DNA of the CDR3: TGCGCCAGCAGCTTGACCTTAGCGGGAGGGCACGAGCAGTACTTC.

This sequence joins TRBV5-1 and TRBJ2-1; 12 bases are a match to TRBD2. J was trimmed by 10 bases and V by 5 bases; bases with no gene match: 10. Germline V CDR1 and CDR2: SGHRS, YFSETQ. The CDR3 covers 15 residues. CDR3 in DNA: TGCGCCAGCAGGCCCACTAGCGGGGGGCCCGGGGAGCAGTTCTTC. Translating gives CASRPTSGGPGEQFF.

Here the CDR3 DNA reads TGTGCCAGTAGTTACCGGACAGACTCCTACGAGCAGTACTTC. Its protein is CASSYRTDSYEQYF. V is TRBV19 and J is TRBJ2-7, with a tentative D call TRBD1 (6 bases). The germline CDR1 and CDR2 sequences are LNHDA and SQIVND (reference sequence). V was trimmed by 5 bases and J by 0 bases, leaving 11 bases between them. The CDR3 extends over 14 amino acids. Variable domain in full (rest from reference TRBV19 and TRBJ2-7): DGGITQSPKYLFRKEGQNVTLSCEQNLNHDAMYWYRQDPGQGLRLIYYSQIVNDFQKGDIAEGYSVSREKKESFPLTVTSAQKNPTAFYLCASSYRTDSYEQYFGPGTRLTVT.

The J gene is TRBJ1-4, the V gene TRBV15; 7 bases map to TRBD1. Germline V gene data show CDR1 as LNHNV and CDR2 as YYDKDF (reference sequence). CDR3 size: 16 residues. V was clipped by 2 bases and J by 0 bases; unmatched bases: 3. The CDR3 is CATSRPQGATNEKLFF. DNA for the CDR3: TGTGCCACCAGCAGACCTCAGGGGGCAACTAATGAAAAACTGTTTTTT.

The chain employs TRBV2 and TRBJ2-3, with D possibly matching TRBD1 (5 bases). The CDR3 totals 13 residues. Trimming cost V 2 bases and J 4 bases, with 7 bases left between them. Germline V CDR1 and CDR2: SNHLY, FYNNEI. CDR3 bases: TGTGCCAGCAGTGAACAGGGCCCAGATACGCAGTATTTT. Protein product: CASSEQGPDTQYF.

This chain connects TRBV18 to TRBJ1-1, with D possibly TRBD1 on 6 matching bases. Looked up from germline, CDR1 is KGHSH and CDR2 is LQKENI. The V end lost 3 bases, the J end lost 1 base, and 12 bases lay between the germline ends. The CDR3 runs to 15 residues. The CDR3 sequence is CASSPSRGPNTEAFF. The CDR3 nucleotides are TGTGCCAGCTCACCTAGCAGGGGTCCGAACACTGAAGCTTTCTTT.

The V and J genes are TRBV6-5 and TRBJ1-2; no clear D. This CDR3 comprises 14 residues. Germline V gene sequence: CDR1 MNHEY, CDR2 SVGAGI. Deletions cut 4 bases from V and 3 bases from J, with 12 bases between. The CDR3 nucleotides are TGTGCCAGCAGTTTCTTGGTGTCAGACTATGGCTACACCTTC. It encodes CASSFLVSDYGYTF.

The chain uses TRBV2 and TRBJ1-1; possible D gene TRBD1, 6 bases. CDR1 is SNHLY and CDR2 is FYNNEI in the germline V gene. V lost 7 bases to trimming and J lost 6 bases, with 18 bases between them. The CDR3 spans 14 residues. As DNA, the CDR3 is TGTGCCAGCAATGCAAGGGGGGGGCCCGCTGAAGCTTTCTTT. Its protein product is CASNARGGPAEAFF. The full variable domain, rest sourced from reference TRBV2 and TRBJ1-1, is EPEVTQTPSHQVTQMGQEVILRCVPISNHLYFYWYRQILGQKVEFLVSFYNNEISEKSEIFDDQFSVERPDGSNFTLKIRSTKLEDSAMYFCASNARGGPAEAFFGQGTRLTVV.

The chain uses TRBV19 and TRBJ2-1; 9 bases are shared with TRBD2. Germline assignment: CDR1 LNHDA and CDR2 SQIVND (reference sequence). There are 14 residues in the CDR3. The V and J ends lost 7 bases and 7 bases, in that order; junction bases with no gene match: 8. DNA of the CDR3: TGTGCCAGTAATAAGCGGGAGGCGGGAAATGAGCAGTTCTTC. The encoded protein is CASNKREAGNEQFF. Full variable domain (missing parts from reference TRBV19 and TRBJ2-1): DGGITQSPKYLFRKEGQNVTLSCEQNLNHDAMYWYRQDPGQGLRLIYYSQIVNDFQKGDIAEGYSVSREKKESFPLTVTSAQKNPTAFYLCASNKREAGNEQFFGPGTRLTVL.

The sample holds a few counts of this clone. The rearrangement uses TRBV19 and TRBJ1-2; 11 nucleotides align to TRBD1. Germline V lookup: CDR1 LNHDA, CDR2 SQIVND (reference sequence). This CDR3 contains 14 residues. The V gene end was trimmed by 5 bases and the J gene end by 7 bases; junction bases not matched to a gene: 6. Here the CDR3 reads CASSSLGTGGGYTF. The CDR3 region has the DNA TGTGCCAGTAGTTCCCTCGGGACAGGGGGTGGCTACACCTTC.